A selection of T cell receptor beta chains follows, all from one sample in a study of identifying expanded T cells in peripheral blood. Measured with immunoSEQ multiplex PCR; TCRdb has only the in-frame clones, and not every one. The data show 70,000 to 100,000 clones, 85% to 90% seen once. What was sequenced was blood. The receptors shown here come from a person aged 18-69 years in good health. Each CDR3 is given with its conserved first and last residue. Each record gives: D gene, V gene, J gene, clone size, CDR3 DNA, CDR3 protein. D genes are given only for firm matches. Clone size is stated in some rows and not others, as once, few, many or a class when expanded.

NA	TRBV7-2	TRBJ1-2	few	TGTGCCAGCAGCGCAACCTTCAGGACTGATGGCTACACCTTC	CASSATFRTDGYTF
NA	TRBV13	TRBJ2-3	NA	TGTGCCAGCAGAGATTACCGCACAGATACGCAGTATTTT	CASRDYRTDTQYF
NA	TRBV2	TRBJ2-6	few	TGTGCCAGCAGTGAATATCCAGGCTCGATACTCTCTGGGGCCAACGTCCTGACTTTC	CASSEYPGSILSGANVLTF
NA	TRBV2	TRBJ2-7	NA	TGTGCCAGCAAATTGACAAAACCCCTCTCCTACGAGCAGTACTTC	CASKLTKPLSYEQYF
TRBD1	TRBV4-2	TRBJ1-4	few	TGTGCCAGCAGCCTACGGACAGGGGAGGGGAGTGAAAAACTGTTTTTT	CASSLRTGEGSEKLFF
NA	TRBV7-2	TRBJ1-2	NA	TGTGCCAGCAGCCCTGGGTCCGTCCAGGGTGTCTATGGCTACACCTTC	CASSPGSVQGVYGYTF
NA	TRBV7-6	TRBJ1-1	NA	TGTGCCAGCAGCTTAATTATACCCGAGGGGGACACTGAAGCTTTCTTT	CASSLIIPEGDTEAFF
NA	TRBV6-6	TRBJ1-1	NA	TGTGCCAGCAGTTACTCGATGAACACTGAAGCTTTCTTT	CASSYSMNTEAFF
NA	TRBV18	TRBJ2-7	NA	TGTGCCAGCTCACTTTCCTCGCCGAGCAGGGGTGACGAGCAGTACTTC	CASSLSSPSRGDEQYF
NA	TRBV19	TRBJ2-5	NA	TGTGCCAGTAGTATAGGGGGGGTGATGGAGACCCAGTACTTC	CASSIGGVMETQYF
TRBD1	TRBV7-8	TRBJ1-5	NA	TGTGCCAGCAGCTCTCTCTACGGGACAGGGCGTTTCAATCAGCCCCAGCATTTT	CASSSLYGTGRFNQPQHF
TRBD1	TRBV6-1	TRBJ1-1	NA	TGTGCCAGCAGTGGGGGAACAGGGGGAATGGAAGCTTTCTTT	CASSGGTGGMEAFF
NA	TRBV28	TRBJ1-2	NA	TGTGCCAGCAGTCCCCCGGGGGGCTATGACGGCTACACCTTC	CASSPPGGYDGYTF
NA	TRBV18	TRBJ2-3	once	TGTGCCAGCTCACCTGGAAAGACAGCCGACACAGATACGCAGTATTTT	CASSPGKTADTDTQYF
NA	TRBV7-9	TRBJ2-5	NA	TGTGCCAGCAGCAACGATATCCAAGAGACCCAGTACTTC	CASSNDIQETQYF
TRBD2	TRBV6-5	TRBJ2-7	few	TGTGCCAGCAGTTACTCTAGCGGGGGGGCCTACGAGCAGTACTTC	CASSYSSGGAYEQYF
NA	TRBV5-4	TRBJ2-3	once	TGTGCCAGCAGCTTGTCCAGTCAGGCCCACACAGATACGCAGTATTTT	CASSLSSQAHTDTQYF
NA	TRBV27	TRBJ2-6	NA	TGTGCCAGCGCGCCCTTGGGATGGCAGGGAGATGGAGGGGCCAACGTCCTGACTTTC	CASAPLGWQGDGGANVLTF
TRBD1	TRBV5-6	TRBJ1-6	NA	TGTGCCAGCAGCAATCAGGGGGTAGCCACTTATAATTCACCCCTCCACTTT	CASSNQGVATYNSPLHF
TRBD2	TRBV7-2	TRBJ2-3	once	TGTGCCAGCAGCCCATGGACTAGCGGGGGGGCCACAGATACGCAGTATTTT	CASSPWTSGGATDTQYF
NA	TRBV7-8	TRBJ2-6	NA	TGTGCCAGCAGCTTAGGCAGGGCCAACGTCCTGACTTTC	CASSLGRANVLTF
NA	TRBV18	TRBJ2-1	NA	TGTGCCAGCTCACCATCGGTAGACAATGAGCAGTTCTTC	CASSPSVDNEQFF
TRBD1	TRBV5-4	TRBJ2-7	NA	TGTGCCAGCAGCGGACAGGGGGTTACCGGGCAGTACTTC	CASSGQGVTGQYF
NA	TRBV6-5	TRBJ2-7	NA	TGTGCCAGCAGAAGCGATCGGGGAGGGGGCGAGCAGTACTTC	CASRSDRGGGEQYF
TRBD1	TRBV27	TRBJ2-7	NA	TGTGCCAGCAGTACCGGGACAGGGGGTTACGAGCAGTACTTC	CASSTGTGGYEQYF
NA	TRBV6-5	TRBJ1-6	NA	TGTGCCAGCAGTTACCGGGAGGCTAATTCACCCCTCCACTTT	CASSYREANSPLHF
TRBD1	TRBV2	TRBJ1-6	NA	TGTGCCAGCAATAGGGACAGGGCTAATTCACCCCTCCACTTT	CASNRDRANSPLHF
TRBD1	TRBV25-1	TRBJ1-1	NA	TGTGCCAGCAGTGACCCTACAGGGGGGGACACTGAAGCTTTCTTT	CASSDPTGGDTEAFF
TRBD1	TRBV6-5	TRBJ1-1	NA	TGTGCCAGCAGTTACTCGAGACAGGGTTTTCGTCCTGAAGCTTTCTTT	CASSYSRQGFRPEAFF
TRBD2	TRBV7-8	TRBJ2-1	once	TGTGCCAGCAGCTTAGTTGGCCCTAGCGGGGGGGTGCCCTACAATGAGCAGTTCTTC	CASSLVGPSGGVPYNEQFF
TRBD2	TRBV5-6	TRBJ2-7	NA	TGTGCCAGCAGCTCCCTTGGGACTAGCGGTTCCTACGAGCAGTACTTC	CASSSLGTSGSYEQYF
NA	TRBV18	TRBJ1-6	few	TGTGCCAGCTCACCCCTGGGCGTTCGAGGCAATTCACCCCTCCACTTT	CASSPLGVRGNSPLHF
NA	TRBV14	TRBJ1-2	NA	TGTGCCAGCAGCCCTTCGGGTGGGGGTTCGAACTATGGCTACACCTTC	CASSPSGGGSNYGYTF
TRBD1	TRBV7-9	TRBJ2-1	NA	TGTGCCAGCAGCTTAGCGGGGACAGGGACCAATGAGCAGTTCTTC	CASSLAGTGTNEQFF
TRBD2	TRBV7-9	TRBJ2-5	NA	TGTGCCAGCAGACCCCTAGCGGAACAAGAGACCCAGTACTTC	CASRPLAEQETQYF
NA	TRBV7-9	TRBJ1-1	NA	TGTGCCAGCAGCTTAGGAGGGGTTAACACTGAAGCTTTCTTT	CASSLGGVNTEAFF
NA	TRBV6-1	TRBJ1-1	NA	TGTGCCAGCAGTGGAACACGGACGGACCTAAACACTGAAGCTTTCTTT	CASSGTRTDLNTEAFF
NA	TRBV2	TRBJ1-2	NA	TGTGCCAGCAGTGAAGTAGGGACGGCCGATGGCTACACCTTC	CASSEVGTADGYTF